These T cell receptor beta chains were read from a single sample in a study of cytomegalovirus exposure and HLA in healthy donors. Produced via immunoSEQ multiplex PCR; TCRdb's table is partial and in-frame only. The repertoire holds fewer than 130,000 clones, with about 68% as singletons. The sample was PBMCs. The receptors here all came from a man younger than 40 in good health and CMV-seropositive. Both conserved end residues are part of each CDR3. D genes are given only for firm matches. The size entry is marked missing in some rows and otherwise reads once, few, many or a size class.

D	J	length	V	size	DNA	CDR3
NA	TRBJ2-1	15	TRBV10-3	NA	TGTGCCATCAGCCCGCAGGGGTCCTCCTACAATGAGCAGTTCTTC	CAISPQGSSYNEQFF
NA	TRBJ2-3	13	TRBV6-5	NA	TGTGCCAGCAGTACCCAGATCACAGATACGCAGTATTTT	CASSTQITDTQYF
TRBD2	TRBJ2-7	13	TRBV29-1	few	TGCGCCGGTAGCGGGGGAAGCTCCTACGAGCAGTACTTC	CAGSGGSSYEQYF
NA	TRBJ1-4	12	TRBV30	NA	TGTGCCTGGAGTGGGGGAGGTGAAAAACTGTTTTTT	CAWSGGGEKLFF
NA	TRBJ2-4	16	TRBV6-6	NA	TGTGCCAGCAGGTACTATCCGGAGGGCTCGGAAAACATTCAGTACTTC	CASRYYPEGSENIQYF
NA	TRBJ1-2	13	TRBV5-4	NA	TGTGCCAGCAGCTTGGACAGGGTTTATGGCTACACCTTC	CASSLDRVYGYTF
NA	TRBJ2-2	15	TRBV7-2	NA	TGTGCCAGCAGCTTAGTACACCTGAACACCGGGGAGCTGTTTTTT	CASSLVHLNTGELFF
NA	TRBJ2-5	15	TRBV10-3	NA	TGTGCCATCAGTGAGGGACAGCCTTCCCAAGAGACCCAGTACTTC	CAISEGQPSQETQYF
NA	TRBJ2-1	13	TRBV19	once	TGTGCCAGTAGTATGAGGATCCGTAATGAGCAGTTCTTC	CASSMRIRNEQFF
TRBD1	TRBJ2-7	15	TRBV28	NA	TGTGCCAGCAGTTCCGATTGGACAGGGGACTACGAGCAGTACTTC	CASSSDWTGDYEQYF